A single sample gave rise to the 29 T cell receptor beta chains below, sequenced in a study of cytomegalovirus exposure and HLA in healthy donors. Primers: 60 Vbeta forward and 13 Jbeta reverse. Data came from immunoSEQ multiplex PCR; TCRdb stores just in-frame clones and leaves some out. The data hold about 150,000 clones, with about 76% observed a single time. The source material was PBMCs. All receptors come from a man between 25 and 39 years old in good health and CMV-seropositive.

For the CDR3, the DNA is TGTGCCAGCGGGACAGGGGGGTCTATAGATACGCAGTATTTT. It encodes CASGTGGSIDTQYF. This chain joins TRBV6-5 and TRBJ2-3; 11 bases fit TRBD1. Germline assignment: CDR1 MNHEY and CDR2 SVGAGI. The ends lost 8 bases at V and 5 bases at J; junction bases unmatched: 6. The CDR3 length is 14 residues.

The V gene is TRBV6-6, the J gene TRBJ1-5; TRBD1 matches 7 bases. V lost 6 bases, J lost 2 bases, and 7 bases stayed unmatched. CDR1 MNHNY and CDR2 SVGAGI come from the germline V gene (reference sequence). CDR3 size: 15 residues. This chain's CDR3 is CASSPDRDGNQPQHF. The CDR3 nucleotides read TGTGCCAGCAGCCCTGACAGGGATGGCAATCAGCCCCAGCATTTT.

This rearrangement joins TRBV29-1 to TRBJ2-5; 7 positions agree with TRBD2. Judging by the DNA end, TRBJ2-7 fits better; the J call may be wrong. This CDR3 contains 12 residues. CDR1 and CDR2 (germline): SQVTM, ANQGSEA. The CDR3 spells CSVGAGLDEQYF. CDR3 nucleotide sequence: TGCAGCGTTGGAGCGGGACTCGACGAGCAGTACTTC.

DNA for the CDR3: TGTGCCAGCAGTGGGGGACAGGTCTATAATTCACCCCTCCACTTT. It encodes CASSGGQVYNSPLHF. This chain connects TRBV6-5 to TRBJ1-6; 8 positions agree with TRBD1. Germline V gene sequence: CDR1 MNHEY, CDR2 SVGAGI. The CDR3 spans 15 residues. V was pared by 5 bases and J by 3 bases, with 3 bases of the junction left unmatched.

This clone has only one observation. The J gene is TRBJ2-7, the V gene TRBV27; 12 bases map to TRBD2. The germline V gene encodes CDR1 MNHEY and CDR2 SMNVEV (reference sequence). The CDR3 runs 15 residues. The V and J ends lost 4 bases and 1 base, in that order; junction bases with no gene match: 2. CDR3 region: CASSSLAGGSYEQYF. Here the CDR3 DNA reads TGTGCCAGCAGTTCACTAGCGGGAGGATCCTACGAGCAGTACTTC.

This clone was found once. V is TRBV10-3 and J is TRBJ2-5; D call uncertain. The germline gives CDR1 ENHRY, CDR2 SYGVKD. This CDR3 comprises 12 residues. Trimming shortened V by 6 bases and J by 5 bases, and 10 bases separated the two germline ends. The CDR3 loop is CAIRGPDETQYF. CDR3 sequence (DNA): TGTGCCATCAGGGGCCCCGATGAGACCCAGTACTTC.

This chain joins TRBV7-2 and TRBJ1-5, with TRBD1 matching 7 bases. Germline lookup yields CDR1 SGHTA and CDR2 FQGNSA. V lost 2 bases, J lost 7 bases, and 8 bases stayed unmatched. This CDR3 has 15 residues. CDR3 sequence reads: CASSLYEGAQQPQHF. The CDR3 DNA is TGTGCCAGCAGCTTATACGAGGGGGCGCAACAGCCCCAGCATTTT.

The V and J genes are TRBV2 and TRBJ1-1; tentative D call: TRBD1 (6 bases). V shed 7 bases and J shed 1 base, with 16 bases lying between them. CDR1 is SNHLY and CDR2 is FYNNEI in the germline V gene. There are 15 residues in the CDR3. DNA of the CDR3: TGTGCCAGCAAACAGACAGGCAACCAGAACACTGAAGCTTTCTTT. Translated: CASKQTGNQNTEAFF.

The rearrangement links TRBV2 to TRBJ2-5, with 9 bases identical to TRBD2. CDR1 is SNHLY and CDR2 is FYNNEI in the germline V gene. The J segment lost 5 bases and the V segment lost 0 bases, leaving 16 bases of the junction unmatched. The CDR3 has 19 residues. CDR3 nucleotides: TGTGCCAGCAGTGAAGCGCCGGGTTCCAGGAAGGCGGGGGGGGAGACCCAGTACTTC. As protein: CASSEAPGSRKAGGETQYF.

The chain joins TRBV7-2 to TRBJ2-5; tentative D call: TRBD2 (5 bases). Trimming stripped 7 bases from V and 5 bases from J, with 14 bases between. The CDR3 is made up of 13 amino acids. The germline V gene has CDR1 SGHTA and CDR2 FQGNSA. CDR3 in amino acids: CASTLRERETQYF. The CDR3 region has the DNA TGTGCCAGCACCCTTAGGGAGCGGGAGACCCAGTACTTC.

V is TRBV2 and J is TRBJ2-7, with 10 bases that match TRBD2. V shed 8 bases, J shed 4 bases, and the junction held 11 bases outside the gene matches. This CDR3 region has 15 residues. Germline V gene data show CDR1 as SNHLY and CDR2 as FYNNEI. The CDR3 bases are TGTGCCAGCTCCCCCTCCTCACTAGCGGGGTACGAGCAGTACTTC. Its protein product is CASSPSSLAGYEQYF. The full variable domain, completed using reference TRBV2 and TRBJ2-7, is EPEVTQTPSHQVTQMGQEVILRCVPISNHLYFYWYRQILGQKVEFLVSFYNNEISEKSEIFDDQFSVERPDGSNFTLKIRSTKLEDSAMYFCASSPSSLAGYEQYFGPGTRLTVT.

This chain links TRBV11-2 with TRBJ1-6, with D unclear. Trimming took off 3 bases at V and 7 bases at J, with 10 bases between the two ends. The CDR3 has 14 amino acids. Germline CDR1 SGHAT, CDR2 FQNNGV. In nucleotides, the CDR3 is TGTGCCAGCAGCTTTATCCGGAGCAATTCACCCCTCCACTTT. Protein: CASSFIRSNSPLHF.

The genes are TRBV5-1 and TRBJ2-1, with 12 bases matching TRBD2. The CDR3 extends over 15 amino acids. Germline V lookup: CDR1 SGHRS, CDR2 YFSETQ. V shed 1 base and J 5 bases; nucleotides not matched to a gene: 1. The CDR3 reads CASSLSSGGDNEQFF. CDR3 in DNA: TGCGCCAGCAGCTTGTCTAGCGGGGGGGACAATGAGCAGTTCTTC.

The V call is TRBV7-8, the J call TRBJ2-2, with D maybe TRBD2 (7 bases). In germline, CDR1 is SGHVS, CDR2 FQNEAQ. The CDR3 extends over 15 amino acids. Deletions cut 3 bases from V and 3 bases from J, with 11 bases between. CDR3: CASSLGGGYTGELFF. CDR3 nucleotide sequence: TGTGCCAGCAGCTTGGGAGGGGGTTACACCGGGGAGCTGTTTTTT.

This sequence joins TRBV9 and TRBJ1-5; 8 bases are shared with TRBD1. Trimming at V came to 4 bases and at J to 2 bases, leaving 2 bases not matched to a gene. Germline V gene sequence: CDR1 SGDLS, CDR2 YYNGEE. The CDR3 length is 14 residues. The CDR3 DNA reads TGTGCCAGCAGCCTACAGGGGGGCAATCAGCCCCAGCATTTT. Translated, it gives CASSLQGGNQPQHF. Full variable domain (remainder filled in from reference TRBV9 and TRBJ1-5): DSGVTQTPKHLITATGQRVTLRCSPRSGDLSVYWYQQSLDQGLQFLIQYYNGEERAKGNILERFSAQQFPDLHSELNLSSLELGDSALYFCASSLQGGNQPQHFGDGTRLSIL.

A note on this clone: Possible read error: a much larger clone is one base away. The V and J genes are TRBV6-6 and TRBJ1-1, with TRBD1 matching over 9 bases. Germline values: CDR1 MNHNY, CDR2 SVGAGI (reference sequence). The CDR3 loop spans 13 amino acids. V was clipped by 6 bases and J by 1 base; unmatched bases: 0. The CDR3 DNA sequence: TGTGCCAGCAGACAGGGGGCGAACACTGAAGCTTTCTTT. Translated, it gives CASRQGANTEAFF.

CDR3 protein: CASSPLAASTDTQYF. The CDR3 DNA sequence: TGCGCCAGCAGTCCACTAGCGGCTAGCACAGATACGCAGTATTTT. V usage is TRBV10-2 and J usage is TRBJ2-3, with TRBD2 identical over 8 bases. Per germline, CDR1 WSHSY and CDR2 SAAADI. V dropped 5 bases and J dropped 0; count of bases not matched to a gene: 4. The CDR3 is made up of 15 amino acids.

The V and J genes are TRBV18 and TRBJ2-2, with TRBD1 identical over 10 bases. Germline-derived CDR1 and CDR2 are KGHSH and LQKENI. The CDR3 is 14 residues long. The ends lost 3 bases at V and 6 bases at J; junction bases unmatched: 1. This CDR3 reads CASSPGTGAGELFF. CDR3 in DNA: TGTGCCAGCTCACCGGGGACAGGGGCCGGGGAGCTGTTTTTT.

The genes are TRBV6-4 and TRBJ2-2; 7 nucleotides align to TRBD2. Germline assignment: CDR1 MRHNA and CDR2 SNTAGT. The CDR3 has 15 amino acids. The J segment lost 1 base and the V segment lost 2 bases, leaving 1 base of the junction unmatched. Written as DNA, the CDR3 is TGTGCCAGCAGTGACAGCGGGGAGAACACCGGGGAGCTGTTTTTT. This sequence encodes CASSDSGENTGELFF.

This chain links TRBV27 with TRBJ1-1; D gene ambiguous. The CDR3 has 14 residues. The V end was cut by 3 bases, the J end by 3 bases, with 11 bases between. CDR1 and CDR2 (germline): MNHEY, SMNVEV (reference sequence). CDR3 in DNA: TGTGCCAGCAGTTTTAACCGCGGGGACACTGAAGCTTTCTTT. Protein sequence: CASSFNRGDTEAFF.

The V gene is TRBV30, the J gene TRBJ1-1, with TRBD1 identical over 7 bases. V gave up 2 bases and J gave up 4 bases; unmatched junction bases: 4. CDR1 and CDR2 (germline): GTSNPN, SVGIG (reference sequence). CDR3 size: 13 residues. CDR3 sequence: CAWSSGQTTEAFF. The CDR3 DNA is TGTGCCTGGAGTTCGGGACAGACCACTGAAGCTTTCTTT.

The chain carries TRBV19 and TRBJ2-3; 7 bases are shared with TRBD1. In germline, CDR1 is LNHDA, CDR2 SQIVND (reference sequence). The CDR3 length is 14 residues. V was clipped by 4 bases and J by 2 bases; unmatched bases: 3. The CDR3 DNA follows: TGTGCCAGTAGTAAGGGGGCGGTCACAGATACGCAGTATTTT. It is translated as CASSKGAVTDTQYF. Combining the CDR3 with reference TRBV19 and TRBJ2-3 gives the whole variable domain DGGITQSPKYLFRKEGQNVTLSCEQNLNHDAMYWYRQDPGQGLRLIYYSQIVNDFQKGDIAEGYSVSREKKESFPLTVTSAQKNPTAFYLCASSKGAVTDTQYFGPGTRLTVL.

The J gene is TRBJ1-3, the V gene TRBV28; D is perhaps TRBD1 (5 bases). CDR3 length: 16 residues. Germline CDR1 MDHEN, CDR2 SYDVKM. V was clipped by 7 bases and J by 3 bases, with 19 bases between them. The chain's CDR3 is CASTRGWGHIGNTIYF. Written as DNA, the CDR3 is TGTGCCAGCACCCGAGGATGGGGCCACATTGGAAACACCATATATTTT. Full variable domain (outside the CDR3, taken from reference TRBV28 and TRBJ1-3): DVKVTQSSRYLVKRTGEKVFLECVQDMDHENMFWYRQDPGLGLRLIYFSYDVKMKEKGDIPEGYSVSREKKERFSLILESASTNQTSMYLCASTRGWGHIGNTIYFGEGSWLTVV.

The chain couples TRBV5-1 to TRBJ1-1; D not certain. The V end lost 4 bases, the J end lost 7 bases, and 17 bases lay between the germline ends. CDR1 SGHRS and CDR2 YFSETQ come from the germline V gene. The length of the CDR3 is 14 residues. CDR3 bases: TGCGCCAGCAGCCCTAGAGCGGACGGGAGTGAAGCTTTCTTT. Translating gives CASSPRADGSEAFF.

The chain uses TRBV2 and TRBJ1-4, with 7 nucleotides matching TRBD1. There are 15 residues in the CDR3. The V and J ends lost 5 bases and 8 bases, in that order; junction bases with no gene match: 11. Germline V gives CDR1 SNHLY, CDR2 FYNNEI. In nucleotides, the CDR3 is TGTGCCAGCAGTACACAGGGGAGCAGACTAGAAAAACTGTTTTTT. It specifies CASSTQGSRLEKLFF. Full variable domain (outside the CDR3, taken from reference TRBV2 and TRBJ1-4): EPEVTQTPSHQVTQMGQEVILRCVPISNHLYFYWYRQILGQKVEFLVSFYNNEISEKSEIFDDQFSVERPDGSNFTLKIRSTKLEDSAMYFCASSTQGSRLEKLFFGSGTQLSVL.

This chain's CDR3 is CASSYSGGGSYTF. Written as DNA, the CDR3 is TGTGCCAGCAGTTACTCAGGAGGCGGAAGCTACACCTTC. The rearrangement joins TRBV6-6 to TRBJ1-2; D gene uncertain. The CDR3 consists of 13 residues. The germline gives CDR1 MNHNY, CDR2 SVGAGI (reference sequence). The ends were cut back, 0 bases at V and 9 bases at J, with 11 bases in the middle.

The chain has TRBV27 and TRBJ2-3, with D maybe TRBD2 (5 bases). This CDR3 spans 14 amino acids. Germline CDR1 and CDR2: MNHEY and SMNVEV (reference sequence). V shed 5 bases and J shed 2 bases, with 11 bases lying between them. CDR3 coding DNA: TGTGCCAGCAGTGGGGAGTCAACCACAGATACGCAGTATTTT. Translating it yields CASSGESTTDTQYF.

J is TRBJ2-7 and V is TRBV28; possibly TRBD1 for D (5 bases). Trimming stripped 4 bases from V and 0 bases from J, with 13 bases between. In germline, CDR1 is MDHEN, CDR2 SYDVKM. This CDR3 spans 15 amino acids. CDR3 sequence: CASSSEGVSSYEQYF. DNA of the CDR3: TGTGCCAGCAGTTCCGAAGGGGTTAGCTCCTACGAGCAGTACTTC.

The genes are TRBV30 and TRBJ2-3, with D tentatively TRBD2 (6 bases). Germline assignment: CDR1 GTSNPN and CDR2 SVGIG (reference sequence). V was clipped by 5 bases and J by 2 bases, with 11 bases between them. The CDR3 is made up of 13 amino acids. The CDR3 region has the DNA TGTGCCTGGGGAGGGGTGATCACAGATACGCAGTATTTT. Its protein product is CAWGGVITDTQYF.